This TCR beta chain was documented in a study of T cells in Graves' hyperthyroidism and ophthalmopathy. Findings of the study overall: Ophthalmopathy could be told apart from stable hyperthyroidism with a 13 V-J model. The majority of expanded thyroid clonotypes above 0.001 also appeared in blood.

Note on this clonotype: Its target is unknown.

Newly diagnosed patients aged 18 to 65 had hyperthyroidism of under 2 months' duration. The V and J ends lost 8 bases and 7 bases, in that order; junction bases with no gene match: 14. CDR1 and CDR2 (germline): SGHVS, FQNEAQ. The CDR3 is 15 residues long. Amplified TCR beta CDR3 regions came from RNA transcripts. HTBI primers drove first-round RT-PCR of the TCR CDR3. One entry per CDR3 protein, called by TCRdb with MiXCR from the multiplex PCR reads. Of about 540,000 distinct CDR3 sequences in the sample, just over 45% were seen once. The chain links TRBV7-8 to TRBJ2-7; 10 positions agree with TRBD1. The clonotype comes from a woman under 30 with Graves' hyperthyroidism. Material: peripheral blood or thyroid tissue (not recorded which). DNA of the CDR3: TGTGCCAGCTCACCAACGACAGGGGGCCGTGGGGAGCAGTACTTC. Protein sequence: CASSPTTGGRGEQYF.